The T cell receptor beta chain described here comes from a study of regulatory T cells in long-lasting Graves disease. Time point described: newly diagnosed GD, antithyroid drugs for less than 3 months. Following extraction of RNA from PBMCs, that RNA was used to make the TCR library. Sequencing libraries for TCR beta were prepared with iRepertoire HTBI primers and Arm-PCR of CDR3 regions. In the source study's methods: Throughout the samples, researchers identified 55 to 65 TRBV and approximately 15 TRBJ segments. MiXCR was run by TCRdb on the multiplex PCR reads, yielding one entry per CDR3 protein. Here the V and J calls rest on TCRdb's processing, not on the authors' analysis. Of under 700,000 distinct CDR3 sequences in the sample, roughly 15% were seen once. This CDR3 is 16 amino acids long. CDR1 is SGHDN and CDR2 is FVKESK in the germline V gene. The V end was cut by 1 base, the J end by 4 bases, with 16 bases between.

Another study also made use of these data, one on T cells in Graves' hyperthyroidism and ophthalmopathy. As that report states: With a duration under 2 months, the hyperthyroidism was newly diagnosed in patients aged 18 to 65.

The clonotype comes from a woman aged 35-65 years with Graves disease. The sample consisted of peripheral blood mononuclear cells (PBMCs), taken at new diagnosis, from a patient treated with antithyroid drugs. The chain employs TRBV14 and TRBJ1-2; tentative D call: TRBD1 (6 bases). For the CDR3, the DNA is TGTGCCAGCAGCCAAGCTATCACGGACAGCTCCTATGGCTACACCTTC. As protein: CASSQAITDSSYGYTF.